A selection of T cell receptor beta chains follows, all from one sample in a study of cytomegalovirus exposure and HLA in healthy donors. Sequenced by immunoSEQ multiplex PCR; TCRdb stores in-frame clones only, minus some. Here the sample spans 170,000 or so clones, 77% being singletons. The sample comprised PBMCs. These receptors were taken from a woman in her thirties in good health and CMV-seronegative. The CDR3 runs from the conserved cysteine through the conserved F or W. The D gene is left open where the match is weak. Size tells how often a clone was seen (once, few, many) or the class of an expanded clone, and some rows leave it out.

clone size: .
V gene: TRBV5-1
D gene: .
J gene: TRBJ2-5
CDR3 protein: CASSLMTDQETQYF
CDR3 DNA: TGCGCCAGCAGCTTGATGACAGACCAAGAGACCCAGTACTTC

clone size: .
V gene: TRBV19
D gene: .
J gene: TRBJ2-1
CDR3 protein: CASSSPGVANEQFF
CDR3 DNA: TGTGCCAGTAGTTCGCCAGGGGTTGCAAATGAGCAGTTCTTC

clone size: once
V gene: TRBV5-1
D gene: .
J gene: TRBJ2-5
CDR3 protein: CASSLTPSETQYF
CDR3 DNA: TGCGCCAGCAGCTTGACACCTTCAGAGACCCAGTACTTC

clone size: few
V gene: TRBV11-3
D gene: .
J gene: TRBJ2-3
CDR3 protein: CASSLGPPDTDTQYF
CDR3 DNA: TGTGCCAGCAGCCTGGGCCCCCCCGACACAGATACGCAGTATTTT

clone size: .
V gene: TRBV4-2
D gene: TRBD1
J gene: TRBJ1-5
CDR3 protein: CASSQGGTGGWVQPQHF
CDR3 DNA: TGTGCCAGCAGCCAAGGGGGAACAGGGGGGTGGGTACAGCCCCAGCATTTT

clone size: .
V gene: TRBV7-2
D gene: TRBD2
J gene: TRBJ2-3
CDR3 protein: CASSLEPGGRGDTQYF
CDR3 DNA: TGTGCCAGCAGCTTAGAGCCGGGGGGGCGGGGAGATACGCAGTATTTT

clone size: .
V gene: TRBV28
D gene: .
J gene: TRBJ2-7
CDR3 protein: CASSFAGIGYEQYF
CDR3 DNA: TGTGCCAGCAGTTTCGCGGGAATTGGCTACGAGCAGTACTTC

clone size: .
V gene: TRBV5-1
D gene: TRBD1
J gene: TRBJ1-2
CDR3 protein: CASSTTGTGIDGYTF
CDR3 DNA: TGCGCCAGCAGCACCACCGGGACAGGGATCGATGGCTACACCTTC

clone size: few
V gene: TRBV7-9
D gene: TRBD1
J gene: TRBJ2-1
CDR3 protein: CASSPWDRHLDGVQFF
CDR3 DNA: TGTGCCAGCAGCCCGTGGGACAGGCACCTAGATGGGGTTCAGTTCTTC

clone size: once
V gene: TRBV5-8
D gene: .
J gene: TRBJ2-5
CDR3 protein: CASSLLRGQETQYF
CDR3 DNA: TGTGCCAGCAGCTTGTTGCGGGGACAAGAGACCCAGTACTTC

clone size: .
V gene: TRBV27
D gene: TRBD1
J gene: TRBJ1-2
CDR3 protein: CASSPRGAKGYTF
CDR3 DNA: TGTGCCAGCAGTCCCAGGGGGGCCAAGGGCTACACCTTC

clone size: .
V gene: TRBV30
D gene: TRBD2
J gene: TRBJ2-7
CDR3 protein: CAWSPLAGALRIEQYF
CDR3 DNA: TGTGCCTGGAGTCCACTAGCGGGGGCCTTGCGTATCGAGCAGTACTTC

clone size: .
V gene: TRBV7-2
D gene: .
J gene: TRBJ1-3
CDR3 protein: CASSLVGASSGNTIYF
CDR3 DNA: TGTGCCAGCAGCTTAGTAGGGGCAAGCTCTGGAAACACCATATATTTT

clone size: .
V gene: TRBV11-3
D gene: TRBD1
J gene: TRBJ1-2
CDR3 protein: CASSLDREGATFF
CDR3 DNA: TGTGCCAGCAGCTTAGATCGGGAGGGGGCCACCTTCTTC

clone size: once
V gene: TRBV5-4
D gene: TRBD1
J gene: TRBJ2-2
CDR3 protein: CASSQPPGQGNTGELFF
CDR3 DNA: TGTGCCAGCAGCCAACCCCCGGGACAGGGGAACACCGGGGAGCTGTTTTTT

clone size: .
V gene: TRBV7-2
D gene: TRBD2
J gene: TRBJ2-7
CDR3 protein: CASSLDGTSGYEQYF
CDR3 DNA: TGTGCCAGCAGCTTGGACGGGACTAGCGGTTACGAGCAGTACTTC

clone size: .
V gene: TRBV4-3
D gene: TRBD1
J gene: TRBJ2-7
CDR3 protein: CASSPGTGDYEQYF
CDR3 DNA: TGCGCCAGCAGCCCCGGGACAGGGGACTACGAGCAGTACTTC

clone size: .
V gene: TRBV29-1
D gene: .
J gene: TRBJ1-3
CDR3 protein: CSVAGGRSGNTIYF
CDR3 DNA: TGCAGCGTTGCCGGGGGGAGGTCTGGAAACACCATATATTTT

clone size: .
V gene: TRBV2
D gene: .
J gene: TRBJ1-1
CDR3 protein: CASRQAKENTEAFF
CDR3 DNA: TGTGCCAGCCGACAGGCGAAAGAAAACACTGAAGCTTTCTTT

clone size: .
V gene: TRBV11-2
D gene: TRBD1
J gene: TRBJ1-4
CDR3 protein: CASSLDAGGYEKLFF
CDR3 DNA: TGTGCCAGCAGCTTAGATGCAGGGGGGTATGAAAAACTGTTTTTT

clone size: once
V gene: TRBV7-2
D gene: .
J gene: TRBJ1-1
CDR3 protein: CASSLEVRTPFIAPTEAFF
CDR3 DNA: TGTGCCAGCAGCTTAGAGGTACGAACGCCTTTTATAGCCCCGACTGAAGCTTTCTTT

clone size: few
V gene: TRBV5-6
D gene: .
J gene: TRBJ1-1
CDR3 protein: CASSRTTEAFF
CDR3 DNA: TGTGCCAGCAGCCGGACAACTGAAGCTTTCTTT

clone size: once
V gene: TRBV9
D gene: .
J gene: TRBJ1-1
CDR3 protein: CASSAAGQNTEAFF
CDR3 DNA: TGTGCCAGCAGCGCGGCAGGACAGAACACTGAAGCTTTCTTT

clone size: .
V gene: TRBV7-2
D gene: TRBD1
J gene: TRBJ1-1
CDR3 protein: CASSLGGPGQTNTEAFF
CDR3 DNA: TGTGCCAGCAGCTTAGGGGGTCCGGGACAGACGAACACTGAAGCTTTCTTT

clone size: .
V gene: TRBV30
D gene: .
J gene: TRBJ1-6
CDR3 protein: CAWSARGNSPLHF
CDR3 DNA: TGTGCCTGGAGCGCCCGGGGAAATTCACCCCTCCACTTT

clone size: .
V gene: TRBV15
D gene: TRBD2
J gene: TRBJ2-2
CDR3 protein: CATSKDSGGETGELFF
CDR3 DNA: TGTGCCACCAGCAAAGATAGCGGGGGGGAAACCGGGGAGCTGTTTTTT

clone size: .
V gene: TRBV7-9
D gene: .
J gene: TRBJ2-7
CDR3 protein: CASSLSSYEQYF
CDR3 DNA: TGTGCCAGCAGCTTAAGTAGCTACGAGCAGTACTTC

clone size: .
V gene: TRBV30
D gene: .
J gene: TRBJ2-5
CDR3 protein: CAWSAGLSETQYF
CDR3 DNA: TGTGCCTGGAGTGCGGGACTTTCGGAGACCCAGTACTTC

clone size: .
V gene: TRBV15
D gene: TRBD1
J gene: TRBJ1-1
CDR3 protein: CATSSRDRGVTEAFF
CDR3 DNA: TGTGCCACCAGCAGCCGGGACAGGGGAGTCACTGAAGCTTTCTTT

clone size: .
V gene: TRBV19
D gene: TRBD1
J gene: TRBJ1-4
CDR3 protein: CASSVQGGTNEKLFF
CDR3 DNA: TGTGCCAGTAGTGTACAGGGGGGAACTAATGAAAAACTGTTTTTT

clone size: few
V gene: TRBV30
D gene: TRBD2
J gene: TRBJ2-7
CDR3 protein: CAWTLWGGTSLYEQYF
CDR3 DNA: TGTGCCTGGACCCTATGGGGGGGGACTAGCCTCTACGAGCAGTACTTC

clone size: .
V gene: TRBV13
D gene: .
J gene: TRBJ1-1
CDR3 protein: CASSLWTGGTEAFF
CDR3 DNA: TGTGCCAGCAGCTTATGGACGGGGGGGACTGAAGCTTTCTTT

clone size: once
V gene: TRBV2
D gene: .
J gene: TRBJ1-1
CDR3 protein: CASRTGSMNTEAFF
CDR3 DNA: TGTGCCAGCAGAACGGGGAGCATGAACACTGAAGCTTTCTTT

clone size: .
V gene: TRBV11-2
D gene: TRBD1
J gene: TRBJ1-2
CDR3 protein: CASSPQGGKGYGYTF
CDR3 DNA: TGTGCCAGCAGCCCCCAGGGGGGCAAAGGCTATGGCTACACCTTC

clone size: .
V gene: TRBV4-2
D gene: TRBD1
J gene: TRBJ2-7
CDR3 protein: CASSQEWGQGAFEQYF
CDR3 DNA: TGTGCCAGCAGCCAAGAATGGGGACAGGGGGCGTTTGAGCAGTACTTC

clone size: .
V gene: TRBV7-9
D gene: TRBD1
J gene: TRBJ1-5
CDR3 protein: CASSRGTGDQPQHF
CDR3 DNA: TGTGCCAGCAGCCGCGGGACAGGAGATCAGCCCCAGCATTTT

clone size: .
V gene: TRBV7-9
D gene: .
J gene: TRBJ2-1
CDR3 protein: CASSSGHNNEQFF
CDR3 DNA: TGTGCCAGCAGCTCGGGACACAACAATGAGCAGTTCTTC

clone size: few
V gene: TRBV7-9
D gene: .
J gene: TRBJ2-6
CDR3 protein: CASSPRQDSSGANVLTF
CDR3 DNA: TGTGCCAGCAGCCCCAGACAGGATAGCTCTGGGGCCAACGTCCTGACTTTC

clone size: .
V gene: TRBV7-8
D gene: TRBD2
J gene: TRBJ2-1
CDR3 protein: CASSLDGLAGYNEQFF
CDR3 DNA: TGTGCCAGCAGCTTAGACGGACTAGCGGGTTACAATGAGCAGTTCTTC

clone size: .
V gene: TRBV15
D gene: TRBD1
J gene: TRBJ1-6
CDR3 protein: CATSRGPDRASPLHF
CDR3 DNA: TGTGCCACCAGCAGAGGCCCGGACAGGGCTTCACCCCTCCACTTT

clone size: .
V gene: TRBV5-1
D gene: TRBD1
J gene: TRBJ2-1
CDR3 protein: CASSLAPGQGNDEQFF
CDR3 DNA: TGCGCCAGCAGCTTGGCCCCGGGACAGGGTAACGATGAGCAGTTCTTC

clone size: .
V gene: TRBV7-9
D gene: .
J gene: TRBJ1-5
CDR3 protein: CASSPGGNQPQHF
CDR3 DNA: TGTGCCAGCAGCCCTGGGGGGAATCAGCCCCAGCATTTT

clone size: .
V gene: TRBV6-1
D gene: .
J gene: TRBJ2-1
CDR3 protein: CASSEDPRFNEQFF
CDR3 DNA: TGTGCCAGCAGTGAAGATCCTAGGTTCAATGAGCAGTTCTTC

clone size: once
V gene: TRBV29-1
D gene: TRBD1
J gene: TRBJ1-2
CDR3 protein: CSVEGGQGLDYGYTF
CDR3 DNA: TGCAGCGTTGAAGGGGGACAGGGCTTAGACTATGGCTACACCTTC

clone size: .
V gene: TRBV6-5
D gene: .
J gene: TRBJ1-1
CDR3 protein: CASSYGWRLNTEAFF
CDR3 DNA: TGTGCCAGCAGTTACGGGTGGCGGCTGAACACTGAAGCTTTCTTT

clone size: .
V gene: TRBV7-2
D gene: .
J gene: TRBJ1-2
CDR3 protein: CASSLRGGANYGYTF
CDR3 DNA: TGTGCCAGCAGCCTAAGGGGGGGAGCTAACTATGGCTACACCTTC

clone size: .
V gene: TRBV28
D gene: .
J gene: TRBJ2-7
CDR3 protein: CASSLPRAFPGEQYF
CDR3 DNA: TGTGCCAGCAGTTTACCTCGGGCTTTCCCAGGGGAGCAGTACTTC

clone size: once
V gene: TRBV4-2
D gene: TRBD2
J gene: TRBJ2-2
CDR3 protein: CASSQVPWTSGPGELFF
CDR3 DNA: TGTGCCAGCAGCCAAGTTCCCTGGACTAGCGGTCCCGGGGAGCTGTTTTTT

clone size: .
V gene: TRBV2
D gene: .
J gene: TRBJ2-5
CDR3 protein: CASSYKETQYF
CDR3 DNA: TGTGCCAGCAGTTATAAAGAGACCCAGTACTTC

clone size: .
V gene: TRBV9
D gene: .
J gene: TRBJ2-5
CDR3 protein: CASPAGGTLQETQYF
CDR3 DNA: TGTGCCAGCCCGGCGGGCGGAACCCTTCAAGAGACCCAGTACTTC

clone size: .
V gene: TRBV9
D gene: .
J gene: TRBJ1-2
CDR3 protein: CASSVAGGEYGYTF
CDR3 DNA: TGTGCCAGCAGCGTAGCAGGAGGGGAGTATGGCTACACCTTC

clone size: .
V gene: TRBV27
D gene: TRBD1
J gene: TRBJ1-6
CDR3 protein: CASTRTGTSYNSPLHF
CDR3 DNA: TGTGCCAGCACCAGGACAGGGACTTCCTATAATTCACCCCTCCACTTT

clone size: few
V gene: TRBV19
D gene: TRBD2
J gene: TRBJ2-7
CDR3 protein: CASRASGTNYEQYF
CDR3 DNA: TGTGCCAGTAGGGCTAGCGGGACCAACTACGAGCAGTACTTC

clone size: .
V gene: TRBV27
D gene: TRBD1
J gene: TRBJ1-2
CDR3 protein: CASSIRQGRGYRGYTF
CDR3 DNA: TGTGCCAGCAGTATCCGACAGGGGAGGGGATATCGGGGCTACACCTTC

clone size: .
V gene: TRBV7-2
D gene: .
J gene: TRBJ2-2
CDR3 protein: CASSLRPGVSSGELFF
CDR3 DNA: TGTGCCAGCAGCCTACGGCCAGGGGTTTCGTCCGGGGAGCTGTTTTTT